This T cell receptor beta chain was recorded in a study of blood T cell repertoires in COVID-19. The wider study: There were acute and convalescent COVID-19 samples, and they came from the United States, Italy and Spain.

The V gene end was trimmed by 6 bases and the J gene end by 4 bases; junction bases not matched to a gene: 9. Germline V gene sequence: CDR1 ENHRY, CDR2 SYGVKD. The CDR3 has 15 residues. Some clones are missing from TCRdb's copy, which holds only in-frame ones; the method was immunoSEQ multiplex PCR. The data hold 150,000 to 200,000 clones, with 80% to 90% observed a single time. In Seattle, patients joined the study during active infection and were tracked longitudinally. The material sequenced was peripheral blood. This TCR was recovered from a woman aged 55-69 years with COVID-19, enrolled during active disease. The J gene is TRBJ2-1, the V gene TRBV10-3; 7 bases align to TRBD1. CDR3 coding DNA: TGTGCCATCAGGGACCCGGGACAGCTGTACAATGAGCAGTTCTTC. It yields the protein CAIRDPGQLYNEQFF.